Given below is one T cell receptor (beta chain) in context. The antigen is undetermined. CDR3 size: 14 residues. From germline, CDR1 is SGHRS and CDR2 YFSETQ. V was trimmed by 4 bases and J by 0 bases, leaving 10 bases between them. This specimen comes from a study of T cells in localized non-small cell lung cancer. The study, taken as a whole, reports: There were a median around 59 of the top 100 tumor clones appearing in adjacent lung. Only one tumor region went through sequencing, so heterogeneity may still be there.

Sequenced by immunoSEQ multiplex PCR; TCRdb stores in-frame clones only, minus some. The sample yields about 2,900 clones, approximately 35% seen once. Samples of adjacent lung lacking atypia were obtained no closer than 2 cm to the tumor margin. The V call is TRBV5-1, the J call TRBJ2-5; D is tentatively TRBD1 or TRBD2 (5 bases each). This sequence was found in a male donor aged 60 or older with stage I squamous cell lung carcinoma. The sample consisted of normal lung tissue next to the tumor, taken before any cancer treatment. The DNA of the CDR3 is TGCGCCAGCAGCGAGGGGACCTACCAAGAGACCCAGTACTTC. Protein sequence: CASSEGTYQETQYF.